The TCR beta chain described here comes from a study of cytomegalovirus exposure and HLA in healthy donors. This CDR3 comprises 14 residues. The germline CDR1 and CDR2 sequences are SGHTA and FQGNSA. Trimming shortened V by 1 base and J by 8 bases, and 14 bases separated the two germline ends. 60 Vbeta and 13 Jbeta primers were used in PCR. Using immunoSEQ multiplex PCR, the repertoire was profiled, and TCRdb retains in-frame clones only, with some absent. The repertoire consists of around 99,000 clones, with under 85% occurring once and the leading ten covering 7.7%. The clonotype comes from a woman aged 50 to 60 in good health and CMV-seropositive. The J gene is TRBJ1-2, the V gene TRBV7-2, with D uncertain. Input material: PBMCs. The CDR3 DNA reads as TGTGCCAGCAGCTTAGAAGCAGGCGGGGAAGGCTACACCTTC. The encoded protein is CASSLEAGGEGYTF.